This T cell receptor beta chain stems from a study of T-cell reconstitution after alpha-beta-depleted transplantation in children. Study-wide points: Newly produced T cells mostly accounted for T-cell counts and diversity one year post-transplant. Expanded graft clones numbering several hundred reportedly gave rise to alpha-beta T cells about two months after transplant. Some patients' high day-60 TCRbeta diversity was traced to surviving recipient T cells and thymic progenitors.

This clonotype was observed a handful of times. Its target is not known. Unique molecular identifiers were incorporated when the TCRbeta library was constructed. One entry per CDR3 protein, called by TCRdb with MiXCR from the PCR reads. Of a few hundred thousand distinct CDR3 sequences listed, approximately 12% are singletons. This TCR came from a male patient aged 5 to 17 who had a stem cell transplant for acute myeloid leukemia, so the T cells may come from the graft donor. Sequenced here: PBMCs, mostly from graft donor cells, sampled 360 days after TCRalphabeta/CD19-depleted stem cell transplant.

CDR3 region: CASSSKGGSYEQYF. The CDR3 DNA reads TGTGCCAGCAGCTCTAAGGGGGGGTCTTACGAGCAGTACTTC. The V gene is TRBV7-2, the J gene TRBJ2-7; D is perhaps TRBD2 (7 bases). This CDR3 has 14 residues. CDR1 is SGHTA and CDR2 is FQGNSA in the germline V gene. Trimming pared 4 bases from V and 4 bases from J, leaving 14 bases between.